This T cell receptor beta chain was observed in a study of T cells after yellow fever vaccination. Using its own MiXCR run on the 5' RACE reads, TCRdb lists one record per CDR3 protein. The sample shows some 300,000 distinct CDR3 sequences, roughly 8.7% of them seen only once. With 5 bases removed from V and 5 bases from J, the gap between germline ends came to 10 bases. CDR1 is MDHEN and CDR2 is SYDVKM in the germline V gene. CDR3 length: 13 amino acids. The TCR sequence derives from a man between 18 and 29 years old who received the YFV17D yellow fever vaccine. The source material was CD4+ T cells sorted from PBMCs, sampled 5 days after the yellow fever booster vaccination. The V and J genes are TRBV28 and TRBJ1-5; unclear D gene. The chain's CDR3 is CASSRGYYQPQHF. CDR3 coding DNA: TGTGCCAGCAGTAGAGGGTATTATCAGCCCCAGCATTTT.